These T cell receptor beta chains were read from a single sample in a study of blood T cell repertoires in COVID-19. The data were produced by immunoSEQ multiplex PCR, yet TCRdb's version contains in-frame clones alone and is incomplete. Altogether around 250,000 clones are present, roughly 84% being singletons, with the ten largest covering more than 1.5%. Sequencing input: peripheral blood. All receptors derive from a woman in her thirties or forties who had recovered from COVID-19. Each CDR3 is given without its conserved first and last residue. D genes are given only for firm matches.

V: TRBV6-5
D: -
CDR3: ASSYLSGDQPQH

V: TRBV25-1
D: TRBD1
CDR3: ASSDGTGGLSPLH

V: TRBV28
D: TRBD1
CDR3: ASSSPHRGNYGYT

V: TRBV6-4
D: TRBD2
CDR3: ASSRGGHGEQF

V: TRBV2
D: -
CDR3: ASSPVSSGYT

V: TRBV18
D: -
CDR3: ASSPNTGITEAF

V: TRBV29-1
D: -
CDR3: SVKTPRGSNEQF

V: TRBV19
D: TRBD1
CDR3: ASNPGQAPANEKLF

V: TRBV10-3
D: TRBD1
CDR3: AISLGQGDYGYT

V: TRBV19
D: -
CDR3: ASSMGGVTGELF

V: TRBV9
D: -
CDR3: ASSVAGRSPLH

V: TRBV19
D: -
CDR3: ASSISGFTEAF

V: TRBV7-2
D: TRBD1
CDR3: ASSLFGTGGGGSLEQY

V: TRBV6-2/TRBV6-3
D: -
CDR3: ASSDTSDQPQH